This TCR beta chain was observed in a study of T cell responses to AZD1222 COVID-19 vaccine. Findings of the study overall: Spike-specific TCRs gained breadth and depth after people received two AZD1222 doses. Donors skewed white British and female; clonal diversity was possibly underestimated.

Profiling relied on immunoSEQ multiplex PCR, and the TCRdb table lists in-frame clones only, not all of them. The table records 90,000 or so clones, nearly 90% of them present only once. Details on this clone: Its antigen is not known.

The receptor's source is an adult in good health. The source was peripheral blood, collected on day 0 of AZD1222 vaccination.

The CDR3 region has the DNA TGCGCCAGCAGCCAGAATGCGGGAGGGACCTACGAGCAGTACTTC. As protein: CASSQNAGGTYEQYF. The genes are TRBV4-3 and TRBJ2-7, with TRBD2 matching 9 bases. The CDR3 length is 15 residues. Per the germline V gene, CDR1 is LGHNA and CDR2 is YSLEER. V trimming: 3 bases; J trimming: 2 bases; junction bases outside the gene matches: 5.